These 21 T cell receptor beta chains were all obtained from the same sample, sequenced in a study of blood T cell repertoires in COVID-19. Assay: immunoSEQ multiplex PCR; the TCRdb copy retains only in-frame clones and omits some. The data contain roughly 180,000 clones, approximately 89% of them singletons. The sequenced material came from peripheral blood. The receptors derive from a woman aged 30 to 39 with acute or convalescent COVID-19.

This chain links TRBV6-6 with TRBJ1-5; D possibly corresponds to TRBD1 (5 bases). Germline CDR1 MNHNY, CDR2 SVGAGI (reference sequence). V was clipped by 5 bases and J by 9 bases, with 20 bases between them. CDR3 size: 15 residues. The CDR3 protein is CASSPDYDSLRPQHF. The CDR3 region has the DNA TGTGCCAGCAGTCCCGATTATGACAGTCTACGGCCCCAGCATTTT.

J is TRBJ2-1 and V is TRBV27; possible D gene TRBD1, 5 bases. Germline V gene sequence: CDR1 MNHEY, CDR2 SMNVEV (reference sequence). The ends were cut back, 0 bases at V and 5 bases at J, with 11 bases in the middle. This CDR3 is built from 15 residues. CDR3 residues: CASSLSQGINNEQFF. The CDR3 bases are TGTGCCAGCAGTTTATCGCAGGGAATAAACAATGAGCAGTTCTTC.

The V call is TRBV5-1, the J call TRBJ1-2; perhaps TRBD1 as D (5 bases). V shed 5 bases and J shed 3 bases, with 14 bases lying between them. The CDR3 loop spans 14 amino acids. Germline CDR1 SGHRS, CDR2 YFSETQ. The CDR3 spells CASSDSRVDYGYTF. CDR3 bases: TGCGCCAGCAGTGATAGCAGGGTCGACTATGGCTACACCTTC.

The chain joins TRBV19 to TRBJ1-1; no reliable D call. Per germline, CDR1 LNHDA and CDR2 SQIVND (reference sequence). V lost 3 bases and J lost 1, with 6 bases in between. This CDR3 is 13 amino acids long. The CDR3 region has the DNA TGTGCCAGTAGTATGAGGAGGAACACTGAAGCTTTCTTT. Protein sequence: CASSMRRNTEAFF.

The chain combines TRBV7-9 with TRBJ2-7; tentatively, D is TRBD1 (6 bases). Germline V gives CDR1 SEHNR, CDR2 FQNEAQ (reference sequence). The length of the CDR3 is 14 residues. V dropped 5 bases and J dropped 6 bases, with 17 bases sitting between them. The CDR3 is CASSQQGMSSEQYF. In DNA form, the CDR3 reads TGTGCCAGCAGCCAACAGGGTATGAGCTCCGAGCAGTACTTC.

On this clone itself: An end of the junction differs from the germline gene, which may be a read error. The rearrangement joins TRBV28 to TRBJ2-5; D might be TRBD1 (6 bases). This CDR3 spans 17 amino acids. Per the germline V gene, CDR1 is MDHEN and CDR2 is SYDVKM. CDR3: CASSPPLAQGRQVTQYF. In DNA form, the CDR3 reads TGTGCCAGCAGCCCTCCTCTCGCACAGGGACGACAAGTGACCCAGTACTTC.

The J gene is TRBJ2-1, the V gene TRBV18; D is unclear. This CDR3 is built from 16 residues. The V end lost 4 bases, the J end lost 7 bases, and 20 bases lay between the germline ends. Looked up from germline, CDR1 is KGHSH and CDR2 is LQKENI. In DNA form, the CDR3 reads TGTGCCAGCTCACAGTCGCTTCCCTCTACCTGGAATGAGCAGTTCTTC. This codes for CASSQSLPSTWNEQFF.

This chain links TRBV28 with TRBJ1-2, with 7 bases that match TRBD1. The V segment lost 4 bases and the J segment 7 bases; nucleotides outside the gene matches: 9. Germline V gives CDR1 MDHEN, CDR2 SYDVKM. The CDR3 has 14 residues. The DNA for the CDR3 is TGTGCCAGCAGTTCACCCACAGGGGCTCGTGGCTACACCTTC. Translated: CASSSPTGARGYTF.

The chain recombines TRBV19 with TRBJ1-5, with 9 positions matching TRBD1. Losses at the gene ends were 6 bases for V and 3 bases for J; bases not matched to a gene: 3. The germline V gene has CDR1 LNHDA and CDR2 SQIVND (reference sequence). The CDR3 spans 14 residues. In DNA form, the CDR3 reads TGTGCCAGTAGCCGGACAGGGGACAATCAGCCCCAGCATTTT. This gives the protein CASSRTGDNQPQHF.

This clone was counted a few times. The chain is built from TRBV19 and TRBJ2-2, with D tentatively TRBD2 (5 bases). V was cut by 6 bases and J by 7 bases, with 18 bases left in between. This CDR3 comprises 15 residues. Germline CDR1 LNHDA, CDR2 SQIVND (reference sequence). The CDR3 sequence: CASSIIRGYSGELFF. CDR3 DNA sequence: TGTGCCAGTAGCATCATTCGGGGATATAGCGGGGAGCTGTTTTTT.

The rearrangement uses TRBV30 and TRBJ2-3, with 12 bases aligning to TRBD2. V lost 6 bases, J lost 5 bases, and 3 bases stayed unmatched. Germline V gene sequence: CDR1 GTSNPN, CDR2 SVGIG (reference sequence). CDR3 length: 13 amino acids. The CDR3 nucleotides are TGTGCCTGTTCGGGACTAGCGGGAGATACGCAGTATTTT. Translating it yields CACSGLAGDTQYF.

The chain carries TRBV6-5 and TRBJ2-5, with D possibly TRBD2 on 6 matching bases. Trimming removed 8 bases at V and 4 bases at J, with 17 bases between. In germline, CDR1 is MNHEY, CDR2 SVGAGI. CDR3 length: 14 amino acids. CDR3 protein: CASGSQGLLETQYF. CDR3 nucleotide sequence: TGTGCCAGCGGAAGTCAGGGACTCCTAGAGACCCAGTACTTC.

J is TRBJ2-7 and V is TRBV5-6, with D perhaps TRBD1 (6 bases). This CDR3 region has 14 residues. Germline values: CDR1 SGHDT, CDR2 YYEEEE. The V gene lost 0 bases and the J gene lost 1 base, with 8 bases spanning the gap. In DNA, the CDR3 is TGTGCCAGCAGCTTGGGGACAGTTTCCTACGAGCAGTACTTC. Its protein product is CASSLGTVSYEQYF.

The rearrangement uses TRBV14 and TRBJ2-3, with TRBD2 as a possible D gene (6 bases). The CDR3 spans 17 residues. Trimming cost V 5 bases and J 2 bases, with 20 bases left between them. The V gene's germline CDR1 is SGHDN and CDR2 FVKESK. The CDR3 loop is CASSSSGGVDYTDTQYF. The CDR3 bases are TGTGCCAGCAGCTCCAGTGGAGGTGTGGACTACACAGATACGCAGTATTTT. Supplemented by reference TRBV14 and TRBJ2-3, the full variable domain reads EAGVTQFPSHSVIEKGQTVTLRCDPISGHDNLYWYRRVMGKEIKFLLHFVKESKQDESGMPNNRFLAERTGGTYSTLKVQPAELEDSGVYFCASSSSGGVDYTDTQYFGPGTRLTVL.

This rearrangement joins TRBV7-6 to TRBJ2-1, with a tentative D call TRBD2 (5 bases). The V gene's germline CDR1 is SGHVS and CDR2 FNYEAQ. V gave up 4 bases and J gave up 1 base, with 11 bases separating them. The CDR3 runs to 15 residues. CDR3 DNA: TGTGCCAGCAGCTCCCTCCAGCGGTCCTACAATGAGCAGTTCTTC. This codes for CASSSLQRSYNEQFF. Filled out from reference TRBV7-6 and TRBJ2-1, the complete variable domain reads GAGVSQSPRYKVTKRGQDVALRCDPISGHVSLYWYRQALGQGPEFLTYFNYEAQQDKSGLPNDRFSAERPEGSISTLTIQRTEQRDSAMYRCASSSLQRSYNEQFFGPGTRLTVL.

The genes are TRBV2 and TRBJ1-4, with D maybe TRBD1 (6 bases). Between the trimmed V and J ends, which lost 4 bases and 8 bases, there was a span of 14 bases. The CDR3 extends over 14 amino acids. CDR1 SNHLY and CDR2 FYNNEI come from the germline V gene. As DNA, the CDR3 is TGTGCCAGCAGTGGTGGCAGGGGTGAGGAAAAACTGTTTTTT. Protein product: CASSGGRGEEKLFF.

The rearrangement joins TRBV12-5 to TRBJ1-5, with TRBD1 identical over 7 bases. Losses at the gene ends were 6 bases for V and 0 bases for J; bases not matched to a gene: 11. Germline CDR1 is LGHNT and CDR2 is FRNRAP. The CDR3 is 17 residues long. Here the CDR3 DNA reads TGTGCTAGTGGAATACTTTACGGGACAGCTAGCAATCAGCCCCAGCATTTT. Translation: CASGILYGTASNQPQHF.

This chain joins TRBV3-1 (or the pseudogene TRBV3-2) and TRBJ1-3; a weak D match, TRBD1 (5 bases). The CDR3 runs to 15 residues. Germline V gene lookup returns CDR1 LGHDT and CDR2 YNNKEL (reference sequence). V was pared by 4 bases and J by 4 bases, with 14 bases between. The CDR3 nucleotides are TGTGCCAGCAGCCCAATAGGGGCGCTGGGAAACACCATATATTTT. Residues: CASSPIGALGNTIYF.

The V call is TRBV5-1, the J call TRBJ2-1; TRBD1 matches at 9 bases. V lost 5 bases, J lost 9 bases, and 12 bases stayed unmatched. The CDR3 extends over 15 amino acids. The germline CDR1 and CDR2 sequences are SGHRS and YFSETQ. The CDR3 coding sequence is TGCGCCAGCAGGTTTGGGACAGGGATGTTTGGTGAGCAGTTCTTC. This gives the protein CASRFGTGMFGEQFF.

The chain carries TRBV6-5 and TRBJ1-1, with 7 bases identical to TRBD1. The CDR3 consists of 13 residues. The germline V gene encodes CDR1 MNHEY and CDR2 SVGAGI. The ends lost 5 bases at V and 8 bases at J; junction bases unmatched: 8. This CDR3 is CASSPYGQAEAFF. CDR3 coding DNA: TGTGCCAGCAGTCCGTATGGACAGGCAGAAGCTTTCTTT.

This clone was recorded a few times. The CDR3 nucleotides read TGTGCCAGCAGTCGGGAGCTCAGCGCCGGGGAGCTGTTTTTT. Translation gives CASSRELSAGELFF. The chain couples TRBV27 to TRBJ2-2; D might be TRBD2 (6 bases). The CDR3 is made up of 14 amino acids. V dropped 5 bases and J dropped 6 bases, with 13 bases sitting between them. The germline gives CDR1 MNHEY, CDR2 SMNVEV (reference sequence).